This TCR beta chain originates from a study of CD8+ T cells in alopecia areata. General observations from the study: In scalp, tofacitinib significantly decreased clonality and expanded CD8+ clones among the top 100. In patients, TCRs were shared less clearly than in mice, and HLA may possibly be involved.

Worth noting for this clone: Antigen: not known.

cDNA reverse transcribed from extracted RNA served as the sequencing template. Only in-frame clones appear in the TCRdb table, and some are missing; sequencing was by immunoSEQ multiplex PCR. The data hold about 12,000 clones, with approximately 67% observed a single time. As to treatment: oral pan-JAK inhibitor, 5-10 mg twice daily. Punch biopsies of lesional scalp, plus peripheral blood, were taken from alopecia areata patients. Trimming removed 0 bases at V and 1 base at J, with 4 bases between. Per germline, CDR1 SGHTS and CDR2 YDEGEE. This CDR3 has 13 amino acids. This specimen was skin, taken at week 4, from a patient treated with tofacitinib. The clonotype was recovered from a human donor with alopecia areata. V and J are TRBV5-8 and TRBJ1-1, with no clear D. CDR3 sequence (DNA): TGTGCCAGCAGCTTGGACAGGAACACTGAAGCTTTCTTT. This gives the protein CASSLDRNTEAFF.